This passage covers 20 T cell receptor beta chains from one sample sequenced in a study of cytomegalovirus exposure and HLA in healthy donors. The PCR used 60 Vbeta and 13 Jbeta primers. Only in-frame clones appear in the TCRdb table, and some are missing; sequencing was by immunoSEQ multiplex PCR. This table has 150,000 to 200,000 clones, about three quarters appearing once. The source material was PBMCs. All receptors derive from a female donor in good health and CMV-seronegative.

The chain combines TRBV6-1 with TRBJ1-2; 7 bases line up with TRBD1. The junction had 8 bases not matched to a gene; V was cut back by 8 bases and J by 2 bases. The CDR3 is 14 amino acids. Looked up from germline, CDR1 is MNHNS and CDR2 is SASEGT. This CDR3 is CASESPGQNYGYTF. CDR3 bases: TGTGCCAGCGAAAGCCCGGGACAGAACTATGGCTACACCTTC.

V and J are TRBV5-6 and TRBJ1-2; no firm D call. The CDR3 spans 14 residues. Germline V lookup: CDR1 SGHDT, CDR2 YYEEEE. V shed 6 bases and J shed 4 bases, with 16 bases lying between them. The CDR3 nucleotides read TGTGCCAGCACCCTCGATCTCGGTCCCTATGGCTACACCTTC. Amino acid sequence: CASTLDLGPYGYTF.

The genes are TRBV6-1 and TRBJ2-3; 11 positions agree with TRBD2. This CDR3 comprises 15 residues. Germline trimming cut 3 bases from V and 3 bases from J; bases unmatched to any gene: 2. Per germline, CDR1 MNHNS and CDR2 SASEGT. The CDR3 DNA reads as TGTGCCAGCAGTGATAGCGGGGGGGCAACAGATACGCAGTATTTT. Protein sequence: CASSDSGGATDTQYF.

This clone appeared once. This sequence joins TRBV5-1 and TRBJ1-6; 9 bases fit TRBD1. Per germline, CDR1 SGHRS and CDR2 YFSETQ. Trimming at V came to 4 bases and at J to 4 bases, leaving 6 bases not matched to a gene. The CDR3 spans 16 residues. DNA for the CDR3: TGCGCCAGCAGCCCGGGGGGACAGGGATATAATTCACCCCTCCACTTT. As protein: CASSPGGQGYNSPLHF.

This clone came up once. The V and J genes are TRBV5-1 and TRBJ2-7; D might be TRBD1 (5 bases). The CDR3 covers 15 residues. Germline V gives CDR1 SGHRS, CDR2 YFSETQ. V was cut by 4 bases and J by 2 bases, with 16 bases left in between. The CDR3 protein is CASSPDSTIPYEQYF. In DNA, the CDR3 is TGCGCCAGCAGCCCCGACAGCACCATTCCCTACGAGCAGTACTTC.

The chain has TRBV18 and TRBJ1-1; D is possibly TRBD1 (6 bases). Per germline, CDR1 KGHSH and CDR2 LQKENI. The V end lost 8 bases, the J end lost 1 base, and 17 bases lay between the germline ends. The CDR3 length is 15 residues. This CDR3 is CASQRDYRENTEAFF. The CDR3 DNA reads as TGTGCCAGCCAAAGAGATTACAGGGAGAACACTGAAGCTTTCTTT.

The CDR3 sequence: CASSLELGLAGGLSYEQYF. CDR3 DNA: TGCGCCAGCAGCTTGGAGCTAGGACTAGCGGGGGGTCTTTCCTACGAGCAGTACTTC. The chain couples TRBV5-1 to TRBJ2-7; 14 nucleotides agree with TRBD2. After removal of 0 bases from V and 1 base from J, the junction contained 9 bases not matched to a gene. The CDR3 totals 19 residues. Germline CDR1 and CDR2: SGHRS and YFSETQ.

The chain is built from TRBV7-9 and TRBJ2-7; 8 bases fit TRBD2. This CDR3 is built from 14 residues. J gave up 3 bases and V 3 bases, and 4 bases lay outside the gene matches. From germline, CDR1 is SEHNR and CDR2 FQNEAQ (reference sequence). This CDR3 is CASSFGTSLYEQYF. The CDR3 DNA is TGTGCCAGCAGCTTCGGGACTAGTCTCTACGAGCAGTACTTC.

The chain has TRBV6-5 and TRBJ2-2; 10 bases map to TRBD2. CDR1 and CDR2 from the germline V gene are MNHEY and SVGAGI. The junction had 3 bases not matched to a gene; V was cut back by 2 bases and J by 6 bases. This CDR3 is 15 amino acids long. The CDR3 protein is CASSYTLAGAGELFF. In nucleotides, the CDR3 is TGTGCCAGCAGTTACACCCTAGCGGGGGCCGGGGAGCTGTTTTTT.

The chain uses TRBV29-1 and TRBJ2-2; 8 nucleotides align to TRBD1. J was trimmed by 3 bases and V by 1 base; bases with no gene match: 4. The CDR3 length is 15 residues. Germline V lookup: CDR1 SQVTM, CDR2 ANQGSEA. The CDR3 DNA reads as TGCAGCGTTGAAGTCACAGGGGGATACACCGGGGAGCTGTTTTTT. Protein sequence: CSVEVTGGYTGELFF.

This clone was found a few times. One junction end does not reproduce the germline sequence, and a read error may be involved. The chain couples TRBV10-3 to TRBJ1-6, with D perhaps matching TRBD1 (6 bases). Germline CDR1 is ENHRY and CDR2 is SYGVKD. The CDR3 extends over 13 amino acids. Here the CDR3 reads CAISESLEEGDQF. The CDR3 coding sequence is TGTGCCATCAGTGAGTCGCTAGAAGAGGGGGACCAGTTT.

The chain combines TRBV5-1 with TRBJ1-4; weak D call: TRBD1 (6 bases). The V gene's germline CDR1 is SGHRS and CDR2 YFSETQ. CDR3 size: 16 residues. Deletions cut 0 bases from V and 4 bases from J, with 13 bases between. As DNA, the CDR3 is TGCGCCAGCAGCTTGGCAGGGGACCTAAGTAATGAAAAACTGTTTTTT. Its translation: CASSLAGDLSNEKLFF. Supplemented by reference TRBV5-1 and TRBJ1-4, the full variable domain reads KAGVTQTPRYLIKTRGQQVTLSCSPISGHRSVSWYQQTPGQGLQFLFEYFSETQRNKGNFPGRFSGRQFSNSRSEMNVSTLELGDSALYLCASSLAGDLSNEKLFFGSGTQLSVL.

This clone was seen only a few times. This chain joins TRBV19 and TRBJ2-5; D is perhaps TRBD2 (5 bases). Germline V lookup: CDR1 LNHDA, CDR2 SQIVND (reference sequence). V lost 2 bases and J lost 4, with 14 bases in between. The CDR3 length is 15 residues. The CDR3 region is CASSINRETLETQYF. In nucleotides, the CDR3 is TGTGCCAGTAGTATAAACCGGGAAACGCTAGAGACCCAGTACTTC.

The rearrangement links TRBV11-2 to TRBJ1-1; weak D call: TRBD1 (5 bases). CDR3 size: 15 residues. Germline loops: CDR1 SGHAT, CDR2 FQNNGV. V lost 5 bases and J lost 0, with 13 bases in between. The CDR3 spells CASSGHRSMNTEAFF. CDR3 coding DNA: TGTGCCAGCAGCGGGCACAGGAGCATGAACACTGAAGCTTTCTTT.

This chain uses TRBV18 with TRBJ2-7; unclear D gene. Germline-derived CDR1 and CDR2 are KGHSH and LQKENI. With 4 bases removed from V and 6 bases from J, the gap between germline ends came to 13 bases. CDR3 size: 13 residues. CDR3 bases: TGTGCCAGCTCACGCAGGAAAATAGGCGAGCAGTACTTC. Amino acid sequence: CASSRRKIGEQYF.

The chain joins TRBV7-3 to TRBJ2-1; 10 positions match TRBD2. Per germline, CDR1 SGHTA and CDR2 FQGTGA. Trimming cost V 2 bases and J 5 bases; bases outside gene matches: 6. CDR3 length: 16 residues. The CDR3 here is CASSLDLAGVNNEQFF. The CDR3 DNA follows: TGTGCCAGCAGCTTAGATCTAGCGGGGGTCAACAATGAGCAGTTCTTC.

CDR3 sequence reads: CASSIDRGVTEAFF. The CDR3 nucleotides are TGTGCCAGTAGTATAGACAGGGGGGTAACTGAAGCTTTCTTT. This rearrangement joins TRBV19 to TRBJ1-1; 7 bases are a match to TRBD1. The CDR3 consists of 14 residues. CDR1 and CDR2 (germline): LNHDA, SQIVND (reference sequence). With V trimmed by 0 bases and J by 5 bases, 3 bases remained unmatched. Using reference TRBV19 and TRBJ1-1 for the parts outside the CDR3, the full variable domain is DGGITQSPKYLFRKEGQNVTLSCEQNLNHDAMYWYRQDPGQGLRLIYYSQIVNDFQKGDIAEGYSVSREKKESFPLTVTSAQKNPTAFYLCASSIDRGVTEAFFGQGTRLTVV.

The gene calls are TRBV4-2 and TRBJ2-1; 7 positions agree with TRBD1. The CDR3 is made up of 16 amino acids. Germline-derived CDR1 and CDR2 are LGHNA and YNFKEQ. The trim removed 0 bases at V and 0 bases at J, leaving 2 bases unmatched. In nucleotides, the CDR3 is TGTGCCAGCAGCCAAGAGGGACAGAGCTCCTACAATGAGCAGTTCTTC. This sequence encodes CASSQEGQSSYNEQFF.

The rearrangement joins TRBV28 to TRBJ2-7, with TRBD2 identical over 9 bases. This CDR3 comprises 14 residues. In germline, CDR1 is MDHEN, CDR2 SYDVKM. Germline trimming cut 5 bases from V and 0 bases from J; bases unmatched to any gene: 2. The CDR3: CASSGLATSYEQYF. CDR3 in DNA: TGTGCCAGCAGTGGACTAGCGACCTCCTACGAGCAGTACTTC.

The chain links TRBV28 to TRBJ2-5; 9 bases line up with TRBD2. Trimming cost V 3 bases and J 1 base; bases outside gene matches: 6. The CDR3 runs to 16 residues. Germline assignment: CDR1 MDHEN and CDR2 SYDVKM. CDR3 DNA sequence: TGTGCCAGCAGTTTGAGGCTAGCGGGGCTCCAAGAGACCCAGTACTTC. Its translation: CASSLRLAGLQETQYF.